This is a list of T cell receptor beta chains from one sample in a study of OX40 agonist ivuxolimab in advanced cancers. TCRdb's table, derived via immunoSEQ multiplex PCR, lists solely in-frame clones and lacks some. The sample lists tens of thousands of clones; 89% were seen once. Sequencing used CD4+ or CD8+ T cells sorted from blood, obtained in a trial of the OX40 agonist ivuxolimab. The receptors derive from an adult with an advanced solid tumor such as melanoma, head and neck, liver or kidney cancer. CDR3s include the opening cysteine and the closing phenylalanine or tryptophan. The D gene is left open where the match is weak.

D	V	J	CDR3	DNA
TRBD2	TRBV27	TRBJ2-7	CASSLLYVFGQAGGEQYF	TGTGCCAGCAGTTTATTGTATGTCTTTGGGCAGGCGGGGGGCGAGCAGTACTTC
-	TRBV28	TRBJ1-3	CASSFLTHSGNTIYF	TGTGCCAGCAGTTTCTTAACGCACTCTGGAAACACCATATATTTT
TRBD1	TRBV7-9	TRBJ1-2	CASSKPGTGVGYGYTF	TGTGCCAGCAGCAAACCCGGGACAGGGGTCGGCTATGGCTACACCTTC
-	TRBV15	TRBJ2-1	CATGTAGEQFF	TGTGCCACCGGTACAGCGGGTGAGCAGTTCTTC
TRBD1	TRBV7-9	TRBJ2-5	CASSLALGTGLGETQYF	TGTGCCAGCAGCTTAGCGCTGGGGACAGGGCTGGGGGAGACCCAGTACTTC
-	TRBV4-2	TRBJ2-1	CASSGSDDEQFF	TGTGCCAGCAGCGGTTCCGACGATGAGCAGTTCTTC
-	TRBV5-6	TRBJ2-7	CASSFRDLVEQYF	TGTGCCAGCAGCTTTCGGGATCTCGTCGAGCAGTACTTC
-	TRBV2	TRBJ2-7	CASSGSRGYEQYF	TGTGCCAGCAGCGGATCCCGAGGCTACGAGCAGTACTTC
-	TRBV29-1	TRBJ2-1	CSVEWTNLNEQFF	TGCAGCGTTGAATGGACAAACTTAAATGAGCAGTTCTTC
TRBD1	TRBV7-6	TRBJ2-1	CASSTGTGVVNEQFF	TGTGCCAGCAGCACCGGGACAGGGGTGGTCAATGAGCAGTTCTTC
-	TRBV30	TRBJ2-2	CASDNNDGELFF	TGTGCCTCGGACAATAACGACGGGGAGCTGTTTTTT
TRBD1	TRBV4-3	TRBJ2-3	CASSQGQGAADTQYF	TGCGCCAGCAGCCAGGGACAGGGGGCGGCAGATACGCAGTATTTT
TRBD2	TRBV7-8	TRBJ2-1	CASSPLAGAYNEQFF	TGTGCCAGCAGCCCTCTAGCGGGGGCCTACAATGAGCAGTTCTTC